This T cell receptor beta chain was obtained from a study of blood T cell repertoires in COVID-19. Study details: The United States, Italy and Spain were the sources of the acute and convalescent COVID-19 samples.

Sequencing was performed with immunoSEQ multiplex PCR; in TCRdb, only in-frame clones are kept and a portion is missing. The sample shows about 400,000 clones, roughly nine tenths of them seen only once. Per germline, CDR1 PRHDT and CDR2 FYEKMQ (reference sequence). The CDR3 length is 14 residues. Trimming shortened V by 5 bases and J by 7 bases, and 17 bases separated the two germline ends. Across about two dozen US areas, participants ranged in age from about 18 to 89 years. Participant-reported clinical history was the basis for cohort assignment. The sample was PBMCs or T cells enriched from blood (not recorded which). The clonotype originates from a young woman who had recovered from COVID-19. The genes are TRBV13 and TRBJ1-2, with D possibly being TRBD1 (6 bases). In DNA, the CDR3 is TGTGCCAGCAGCCCCAGGAGGACAGCTCGTGGCTACACCTTC. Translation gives CASSPRRTARGYTF. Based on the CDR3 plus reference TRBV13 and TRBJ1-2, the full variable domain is AAGVIQSPRHLIKEKRETATLKCYPIPRHDTVYWYQQGPGQDPQFLISFYEKMQSDKGSIPDRFSAQQFSDYHSELNMSSLELGDSALYFCASSPRRTARGYTFGSGTRLTVV.